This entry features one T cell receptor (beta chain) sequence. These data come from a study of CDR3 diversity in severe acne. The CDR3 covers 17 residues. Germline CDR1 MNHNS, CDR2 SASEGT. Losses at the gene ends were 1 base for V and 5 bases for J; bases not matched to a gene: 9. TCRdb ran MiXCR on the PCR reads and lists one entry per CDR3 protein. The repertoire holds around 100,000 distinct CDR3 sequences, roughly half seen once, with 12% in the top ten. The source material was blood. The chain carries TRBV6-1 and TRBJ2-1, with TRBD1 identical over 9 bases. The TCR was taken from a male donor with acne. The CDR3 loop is CASSEVLGTGINNEQFF. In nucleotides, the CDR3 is TGTGCCAGCAGTGAAGTATTAGGGACAGGGATAAACAATGAGCAGTTCTTC.